Shown below are 14 T cell receptor beta chains from a single sample sequenced in a study of T-cell reconstitution after alpha-beta-depleted transplantation in children. The antigens these receptors bind are not known. TCRbeta library construction was performed incorporating unique molecular identifiers. TCRdb reprocessed the PCR reads via MiXCR and lists one record per CDR3 protein. Here the sample spans fewer than 350,000 distinct CDR3 sequences, 7.5% to 9% being singletons. Overall study findings and caveats: Hyperexpanded clones declined; after one year, newly produced T cells mostly supplied diversity.

The sample was peripheral blood, taken 360 days after TCRalphabeta/CD19-depleted stem cell transplant. These receptors came from a female patient aged 2 to 10 who had a stem cell transplant for Fanconi anemia, so the T cells may come from the graft donor.

The chain combines TRBV11-2 with TRBJ2-1; tentative D call: TRBD2 (5 bases). V dropped 5 bases and J dropped 9 bases, with 17 bases sitting between them. This CDR3 comprises 14 residues. Germline-derived CDR1 and CDR2 are SGHAT and FQNNGV. The CDR3 DNA follows: TGTGCCAGCAGCCTCTCTGGCCGGGCGGGTGAGCAGTTCTTC. This translates into CASSLSGRAGEQFF.

Many counts were recorded for this clonotype. This chain joins TRBV24-1 and TRBJ1-1; 7 nucleotides line up with TRBD1. V shed 8 bases and J 1 base; nucleotides not matched to a gene: 9. Germline CDR1 is KGHDR and CDR2 is SFDVKD. The CDR3 is 15 amino acids. CDR3 protein: CATTSTRTGNTEAFF. The CDR3 DNA reads TGTGCCACCACCTCCACAAGGACAGGGAACACTGAAGCTTTCTTT.

Note on this clonotype: One base away lies a much larger clone, so this may be a sequencing read error. The V call is TRBV20-1, the J call TRBJ1-1; D is unclear. Germline V gene data show CDR1 as DFQATT and CDR2 as SNEGSKA (reference sequence). This CDR3 region has 13 residues. The ends were cut back, 4 bases at V and 0 bases at J, with 9 bases in the middle. In DNA form, the CDR3 reads TGCAGTGCTAAAGATGGGATGAACACTGAAGCTTTCTTT. It is translated as CSAKDGMNTEAFF.

There are many counts of this clonotype. The chain couples TRBV20-1 to TRBJ2-1; no firm D call. The germline V gene has CDR1 DFQATT and CDR2 SNEGSKA (reference sequence). The CDR3 is 11 amino acids. The V end was cut by 5 bases, the J end by 8 bases, with 10 bases between. The CDR3 is CSAARRYEQFF. In nucleotides, the CDR3 is TGCAGTGCTGCTAGGAGATATGAGCAGTTCTTC.

This clonotype has a count of ten or more. The rearrangement joins TRBV5-1 to TRBJ2-1, with D tentatively TRBD2 (7 bases). CDR3 size: 16 residues. Germline loops: CDR1 SGHRS, CDR2 YFSETQ. Trimming shortened V by 0 bases and J by 7 bases, and 17 bases separated the two germline ends. CDR3 bases: TGCGCCAGCAGCTTGGCGGCGGGGGCGTCTTCGAATGAGCAGTTCTTC. Translation: CASSLAAGASSNEQFF.

This clonotype was detected many times. J is TRBJ1-4 and V is TRBV12-3 or TRBV12-4; D is uncertain. V gave up 8 bases and J gave up 7 bases, with 11 bases separating them. The CDR3 sequence is 12 residues long. CDR3 amino acids: CASAFLGEKLFF. The CDR3 DNA sequence: TGTGCCAGCGCCTTTTTGGGTGAAAAACTGTTTTTT.

V is TRBV27 and J is TRBJ2-2; a possible D gene is TRBD2 (5 bases). The ends were cut back, 3 bases at V and 3 bases at J, with 17 bases in the middle. This CDR3 is 17 amino acids long. Germline CDR1 is MNHEY and CDR2 is SMNVEV (reference sequence). CDR3 sequence: CASSLSPGLPDTGELFF. CDR3 DNA sequence: TGTGCCAGCAGTTTGTCGCCCGGACTGCCAGACACCGGGGAGCTGTTTTTT.

This clonotype was seen at least ten times. The J gene is TRBJ2-3, the V gene TRBV5-1, with TRBD2 as a possible D gene (6 bases). V gave up 0 bases and J gave up 1 base, with 9 bases separating them. The V gene's germline CDR1 is SGHRS and CDR2 YFSETQ. The CDR3 covers 15 residues. CDR3 region: CASSLVDYRTDTQYF. In nucleotides, the CDR3 is TGCGCCAGCAGCTTGGTGGACTACCGCACAGATACGCAGTATTTT.

This clonotype was seen a few times. J is TRBJ2-3 and V is TRBV28, with TRBD2 identical over 16 bases. J lost 2 bases, V lost 1 base, and 6 bases had no gene match. The CDR3 has 19 residues. The germline V gene encodes CDR1 MDHEN and CDR2 SYDVKM. For the CDR3, the DNA is TGTGCCAGCAGTTTATATCCGGGACTAGCGGGGGGGTACACAGATACGCAGTATTTT. It specifies CASSLYPGLAGGYTDTQYF.

In this sample, this clonotype turned up many times. The chain couples TRBV28 to TRBJ2-1; TRBD2 matches at 7 bases. CDR3 size: 15 residues. In germline, CDR1 is MDHEN, CDR2 SYDVKM. V was pared by 7 bases and J by 3 bases, with 9 bases of the junction left unmatched. CDR3 sequence reads: CASTPWLAVYNEQFF. CDR3 nucleotide sequence: TGTGCCAGCACCCCGTGGCTAGCGGTCTACAATGAGCAGTTCTTC.

This clonotype was counted ten times or more. V and J are TRBV9 and TRBJ2-2, with 9 bases that match TRBD1. Germline values: CDR1 SGDLS, CDR2 YYNGEE. The CDR3 totals 14 residues. V was pared by 7 bases and J by 4 bases, with 5 bases of the junction left unmatched. As DNA, the CDR3 is TGTGCCAGCCGGGACAGGGCGACCACCGGGGAGCTGTTTTTT. Its translation: CASRDRATTGELFF.

This clonotype occurred a few times. The rearrangement uses TRBV27 and TRBJ2-3, with D uncertain. The V end was cut by 5 bases, the J end by 6 bases, with 15 bases between. The CDR3 loop spans 14 amino acids. The germline gives CDR1 MNHEY, CDR2 SMNVEV (reference sequence). This CDR3 reads CASSPRRAWDTQYF. For the CDR3, the DNA is TGTGCCAGCAGTCCCCGTAGAGCCTGGGATACGCAGTATTTT.

This clonotype appeared many times. The chain uses TRBV6-1 and TRBJ1-4, with D hard to call. Germline-derived CDR1 and CDR2 are MNHNS and SASEGT. CDR3 length: 14 residues. The ends were cut back, 5 bases at V and 4 bases at J, with 11 bases in the middle. The CDR3 is CASSTDGFNEKLFF. The CDR3 region has the DNA TGTGCCAGCAGTACGGACGGTTTTAATGAAAAACTGTTTTTT.

This clonotype was recorded many times. V and J are TRBV7-9 and TRBJ1-1; D unresolved. CDR3 size: 11 residues. With 5 bases removed from V and 11 bases from J, the gap between germline ends came to 12 bases. CDR1 and CDR2 (germline): SEHNR, FQNEAQ (reference sequence). CDR3 sequence reads: CASSPSSTAFF. CDR3 DNA sequence: TGTGCCAGCAGCCCCAGTAGTACGGCTTTCTTT. Full variable domain (remainder filled in from reference TRBV7-9 and TRBJ1-1): DTGVSQNPRHKITKRGQNVTFRCDPISEHNRLYWYRQTLGQGPEFLTYFQNEAQLEKSRLLSDRFSAERPKGSFSTLEIQRTEQGDSAMYLCASSPSSTAFFGQGTRLTVV.